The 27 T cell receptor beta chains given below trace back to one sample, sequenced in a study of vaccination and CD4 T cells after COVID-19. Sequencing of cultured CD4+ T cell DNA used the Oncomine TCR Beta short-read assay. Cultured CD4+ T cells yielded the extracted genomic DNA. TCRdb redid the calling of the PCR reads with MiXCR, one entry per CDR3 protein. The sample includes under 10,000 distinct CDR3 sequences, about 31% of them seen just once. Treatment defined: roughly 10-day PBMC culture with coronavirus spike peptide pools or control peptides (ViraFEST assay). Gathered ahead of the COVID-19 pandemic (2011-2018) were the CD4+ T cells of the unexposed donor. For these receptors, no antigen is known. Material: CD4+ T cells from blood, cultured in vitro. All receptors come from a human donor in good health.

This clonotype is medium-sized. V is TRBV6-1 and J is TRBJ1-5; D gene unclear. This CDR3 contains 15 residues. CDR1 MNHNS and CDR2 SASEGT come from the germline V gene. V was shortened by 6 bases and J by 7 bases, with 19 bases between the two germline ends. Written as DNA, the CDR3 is TGTGCCAGCAGATCCATCAGCGGGGAGCGGCAGCCCCAGCATTTT. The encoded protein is CASRSISGERQPQHF.

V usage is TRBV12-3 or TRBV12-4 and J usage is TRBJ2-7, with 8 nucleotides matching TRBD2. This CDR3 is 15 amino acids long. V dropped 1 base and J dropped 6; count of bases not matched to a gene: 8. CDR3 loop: CASSLGWREEAEQYF. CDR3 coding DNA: TGTGCCAGCAGTTTAGGCTGGCGGGAGGAGGCCGAGCAGTACTTC.

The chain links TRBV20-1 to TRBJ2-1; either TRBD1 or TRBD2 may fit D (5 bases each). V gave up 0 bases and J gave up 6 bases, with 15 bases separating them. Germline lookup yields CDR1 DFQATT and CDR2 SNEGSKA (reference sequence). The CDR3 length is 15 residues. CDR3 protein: CSARDWQGPTNEQFF. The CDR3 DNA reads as TGCAGTGCTAGAGATTGGCAGGGACCCACCAATGAGCAGTTCTTC.

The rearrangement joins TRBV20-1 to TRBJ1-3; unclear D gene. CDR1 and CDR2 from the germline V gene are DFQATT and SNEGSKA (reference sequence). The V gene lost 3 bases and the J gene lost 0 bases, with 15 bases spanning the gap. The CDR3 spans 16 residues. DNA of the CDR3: TGCAGTGCTAGTCATACTGGACGTATCTCTGGAAACACCATATATTTT. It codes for CSASHTGRISGNTIYF.

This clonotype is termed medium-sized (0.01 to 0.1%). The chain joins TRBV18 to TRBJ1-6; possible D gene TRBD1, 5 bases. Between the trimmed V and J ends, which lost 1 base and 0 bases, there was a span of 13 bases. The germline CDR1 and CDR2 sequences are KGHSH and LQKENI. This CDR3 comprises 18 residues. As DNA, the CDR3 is TGTGCCAGCTCACCACTTCCTACAGGTAGCTCCTATAATTCACCCCTCCACTTT. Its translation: CASSPLPTGSSYNSPLHF.

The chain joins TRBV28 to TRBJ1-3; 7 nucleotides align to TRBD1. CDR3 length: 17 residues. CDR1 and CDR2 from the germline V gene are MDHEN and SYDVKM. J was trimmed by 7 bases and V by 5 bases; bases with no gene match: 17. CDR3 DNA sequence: TGTGCCAGCAGTCCCCATCCGGGCAGGGGGAAGAGGAACACCATATATTTT. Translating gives CASSPHPGRGKRNTIYF.

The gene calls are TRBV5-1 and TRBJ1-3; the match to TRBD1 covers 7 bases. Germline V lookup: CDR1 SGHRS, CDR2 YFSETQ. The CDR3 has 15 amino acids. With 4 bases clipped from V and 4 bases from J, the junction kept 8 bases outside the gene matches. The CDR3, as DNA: TGCGCCAGCAGCCAACAGGGGTCGGGGGGAAACACCATATATTTT. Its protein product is CASSQQGSGGNTIYF.

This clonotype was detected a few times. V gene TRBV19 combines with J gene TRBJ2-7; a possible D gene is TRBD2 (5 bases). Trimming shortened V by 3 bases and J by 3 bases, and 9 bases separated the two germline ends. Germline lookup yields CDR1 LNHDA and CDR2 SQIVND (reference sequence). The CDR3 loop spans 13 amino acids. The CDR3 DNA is TGTGCCAGTAGTATGGTGAGGGACTACGAGCAGTACTTC. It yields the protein CASSMVRDYEQYF.

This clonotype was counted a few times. The CDR3 loop reads CASSHRTGEGTDTQYF. The CDR3 nucleotides are TGCGCCAGCAGTCACCGGACAGGGGAGGGCACAGATACGCAGTATTTT. The rearrangement joins TRBV23-1 to TRBJ2-3; 9 bases agree with TRBD1. TRBV23-1 is reported as an ORF; its role is uncertain. The CDR3 sequence is 16 residues long. Trimming removed 3 bases from V and 1 base from J; junction bases left unmatched: 5.

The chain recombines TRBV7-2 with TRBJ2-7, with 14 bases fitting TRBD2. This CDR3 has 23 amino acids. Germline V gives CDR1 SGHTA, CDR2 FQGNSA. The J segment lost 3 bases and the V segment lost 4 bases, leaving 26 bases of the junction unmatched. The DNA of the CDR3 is TGTGCCAGCAGCTCCCGACCAGCCTGGGGGGGACTAGCGGGAGCTACTAATATCTACGAGCAGTACTTC. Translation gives CASSSRPAWGGLAGATNIYEQYF. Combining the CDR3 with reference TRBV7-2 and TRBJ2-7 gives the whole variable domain GAGVSQSPSNKVTEKGKDVELRCDPISGHTALYWYRQSLGQGLEFLIYFQGNSAPDKSGLPSDRFSAERTGGSVSTLTIQRTQQEDSAVYLCASSSRPAWGGLAGATNIYEQYFGPGTRLTVT.

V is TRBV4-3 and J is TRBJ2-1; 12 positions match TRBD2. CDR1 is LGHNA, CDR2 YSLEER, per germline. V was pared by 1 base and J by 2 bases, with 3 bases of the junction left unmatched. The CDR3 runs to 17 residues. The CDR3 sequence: CASSQVLAGGAYNEQFF. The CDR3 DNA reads TGCGCCAGCAGCCAAGTTCTAGCGGGAGGGGCCTACAATGAGCAGTTCTTC.

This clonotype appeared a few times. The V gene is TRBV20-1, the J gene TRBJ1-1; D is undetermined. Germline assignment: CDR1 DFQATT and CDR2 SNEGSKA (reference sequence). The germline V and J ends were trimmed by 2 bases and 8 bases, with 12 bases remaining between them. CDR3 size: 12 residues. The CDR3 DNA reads TGCAGTGCTAGAACCATGGGGATGGAAGCTTTCTTT. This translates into CSARTMGMEAFF.

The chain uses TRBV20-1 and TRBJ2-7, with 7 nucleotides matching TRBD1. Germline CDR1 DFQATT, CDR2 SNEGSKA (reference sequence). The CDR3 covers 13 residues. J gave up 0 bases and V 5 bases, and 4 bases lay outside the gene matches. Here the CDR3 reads CSASRDSSYEQYF. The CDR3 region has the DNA TGCAGTGCTTCCCGGGACAGCTCCTACGAGCAGTACTTC.

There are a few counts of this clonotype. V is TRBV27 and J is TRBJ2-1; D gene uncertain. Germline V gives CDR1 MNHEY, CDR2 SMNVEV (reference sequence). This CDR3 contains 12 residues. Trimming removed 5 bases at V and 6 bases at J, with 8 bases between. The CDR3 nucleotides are TGTGCCAGCAGTGGCACGATCAATGAGCAGTTCTTC. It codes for CASSGTINEQFF.

The DNA of the CDR3 is TGTGCCAGCATGGTCTCGGGAGGGCCGGGAGAGCAGTACTTC. This translates into CASMVSGGPGEQYF. This sequence joins TRBV14 and TRBJ2-7; TRBD2 agrees at 8 bases. CDR3 size: 14 residues. The V segment lost 7 bases and the J segment 7 bases; nucleotides outside the gene matches: 12. CDR1 is SGHDN, CDR2 FVKESK, per germline. The entire variable domain, with the rest obtained from reference TRBV14 and TRBJ2-7, is as follows: EAGVTQFPSHSVIEKGQTVTLRCDPISGHDNLYWYRRVMGKEIKFLLHFVKESKQDESGMPNNRFLAERTGGTYSTLKVQPAELEDSGVYFCASMVSGGPGEQYFGPGTRLTVT.

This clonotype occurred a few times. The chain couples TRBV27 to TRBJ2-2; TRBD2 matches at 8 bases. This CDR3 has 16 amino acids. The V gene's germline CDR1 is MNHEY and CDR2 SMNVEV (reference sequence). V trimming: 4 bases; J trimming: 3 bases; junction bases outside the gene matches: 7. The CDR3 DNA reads TGTGCCAGCAGTTCCCTAGGTAGCGGGGACACCGGGGAGCTGTTTTTT. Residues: CASSSLGSGDTGELFF.

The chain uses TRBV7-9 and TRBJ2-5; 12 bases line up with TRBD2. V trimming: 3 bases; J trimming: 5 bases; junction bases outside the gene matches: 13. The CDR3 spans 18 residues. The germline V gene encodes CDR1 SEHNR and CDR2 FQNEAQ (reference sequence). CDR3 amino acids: CASSFGASGRADFETQYF. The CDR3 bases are TGTGCCAGCAGCTTCGGGGCTAGCGGGAGGGCCGATTTTGAGACCCAGTACTTC.

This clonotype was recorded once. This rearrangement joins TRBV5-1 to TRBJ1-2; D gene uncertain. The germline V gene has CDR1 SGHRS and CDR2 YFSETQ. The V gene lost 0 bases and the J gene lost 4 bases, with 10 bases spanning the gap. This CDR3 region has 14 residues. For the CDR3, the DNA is TGCGCCAGCAGCTTGGGTCGGGAATCCTATGGCTACACCTTC. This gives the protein CASSLGRESYGYTF. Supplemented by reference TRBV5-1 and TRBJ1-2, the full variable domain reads KAGVTQTPRYLIKTRGQQVTLSCSPISGHRSVSWYQQTPGQGLQFLFEYFSETQRNKGNFPGRFSGRQFSNSRSEMNVSTLELGDSALYLCASSLGRESYGYTFGSGTRLTVV.

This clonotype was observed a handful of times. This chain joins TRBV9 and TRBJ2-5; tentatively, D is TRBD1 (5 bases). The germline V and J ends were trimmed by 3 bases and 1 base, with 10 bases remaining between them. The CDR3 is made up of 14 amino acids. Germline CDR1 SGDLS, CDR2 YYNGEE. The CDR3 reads CASSAQVSQETQYF. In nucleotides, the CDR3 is TGTGCCAGCAGCGCACAGGTCTCCCAAGAGACCCAGTACTTC.

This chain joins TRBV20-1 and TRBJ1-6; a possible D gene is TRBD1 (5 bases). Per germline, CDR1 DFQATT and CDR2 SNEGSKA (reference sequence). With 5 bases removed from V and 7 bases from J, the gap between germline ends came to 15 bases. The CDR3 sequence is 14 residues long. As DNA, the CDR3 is TGCAGTGCTTCCCCCTTGGGGGGGAATTCACCCCTCCACTTT. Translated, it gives CSASPLGGNSPLHF.

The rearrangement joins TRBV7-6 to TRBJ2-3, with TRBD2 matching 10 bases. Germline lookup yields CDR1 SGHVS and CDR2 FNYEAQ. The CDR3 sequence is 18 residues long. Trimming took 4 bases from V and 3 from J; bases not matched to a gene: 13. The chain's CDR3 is CASSSRGSGRARTDTQYF. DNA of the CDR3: TGTGCCAGCAGCTCCCGGGGGAGCGGGAGGGCCCGGACAGATACGCAGTATTTT.

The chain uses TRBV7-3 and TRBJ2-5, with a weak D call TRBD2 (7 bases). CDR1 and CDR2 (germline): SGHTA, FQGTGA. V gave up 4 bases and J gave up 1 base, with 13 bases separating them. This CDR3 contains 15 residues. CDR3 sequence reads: CASSSGGGAQETQYF. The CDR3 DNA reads TGTGCCAGCAGCTCTGGTGGGGGGGCCCAAGAGACCCAGTACTTC. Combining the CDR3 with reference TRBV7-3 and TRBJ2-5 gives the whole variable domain GAGVSQTPSNKVTEKGKYVELRCDPISGHTALYWYRQSLGQGPEFLIYFQGTGAADDSGLPNDRFFAVRPEGSVSTLKIQRTERGDSAVYLCASSSGGGAQETQYFGPGTRLLVL.

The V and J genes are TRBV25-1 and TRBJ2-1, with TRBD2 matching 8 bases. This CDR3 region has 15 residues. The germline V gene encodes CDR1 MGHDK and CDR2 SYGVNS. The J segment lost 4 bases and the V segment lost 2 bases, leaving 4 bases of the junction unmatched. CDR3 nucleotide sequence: TGTGCCAGCAGTGAAGGGCTAGCGGGTTACAATGAGCAGTTCTTC. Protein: CASSEGLAGYNEQFF.

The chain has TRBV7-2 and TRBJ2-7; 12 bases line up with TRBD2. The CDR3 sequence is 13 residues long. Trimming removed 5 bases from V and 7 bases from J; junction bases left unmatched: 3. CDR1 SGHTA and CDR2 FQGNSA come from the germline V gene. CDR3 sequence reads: CASSPGTSGEQYF. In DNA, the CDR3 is TGTGCCAGCAGCCCGGGGACTAGCGGGGAGCAGTACTTC.

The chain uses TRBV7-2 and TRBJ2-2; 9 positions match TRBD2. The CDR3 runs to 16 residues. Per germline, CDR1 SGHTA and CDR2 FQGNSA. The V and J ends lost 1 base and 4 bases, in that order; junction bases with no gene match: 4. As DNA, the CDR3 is TGTGCCAGCAGCTTAGTAGCTAGCGGGGCCACCGGGGAGCTGTTTTTT. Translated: CASSLVASGATGELFF.

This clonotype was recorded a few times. The CDR3 bases are TGTGCCAGCAGCCAAGATCTACTAGCGGGAGGGCCAAGGGCCTACAATGAGCAGTTCTTC. It specifies CASSQDLLAGGPRAYNEQFF. The chain employs TRBV4-2 and TRBJ2-1; 13 positions match TRBD2. Germline V lookup: CDR1 LGHNA, CDR2 YNFKEQ. This CDR3 contains 20 residues. J lost 2 bases, V lost 0 bases, and 10 bases had no gene match.

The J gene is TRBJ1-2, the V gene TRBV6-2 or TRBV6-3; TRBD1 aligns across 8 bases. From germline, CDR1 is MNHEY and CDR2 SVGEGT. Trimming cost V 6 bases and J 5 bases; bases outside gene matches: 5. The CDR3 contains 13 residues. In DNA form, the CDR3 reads TGTGCCAGCAGCGACAGGGGCGAGTATGGCTACACCTTC. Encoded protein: CASSDRGEYGYTF.